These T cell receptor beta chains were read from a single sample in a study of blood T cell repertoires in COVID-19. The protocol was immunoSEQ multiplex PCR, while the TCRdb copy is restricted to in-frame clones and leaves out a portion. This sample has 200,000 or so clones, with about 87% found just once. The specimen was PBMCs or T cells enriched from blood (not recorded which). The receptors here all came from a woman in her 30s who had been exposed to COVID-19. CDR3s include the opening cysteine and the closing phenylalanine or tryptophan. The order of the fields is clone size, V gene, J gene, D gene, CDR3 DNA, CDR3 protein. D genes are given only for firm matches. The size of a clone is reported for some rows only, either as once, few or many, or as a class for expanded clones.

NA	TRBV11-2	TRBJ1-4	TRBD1	TGTGCCAGCAGACAAATCCGGGACAGGGGGCATAAACTGTTTTTT	CASRQIRDRGHKLFF
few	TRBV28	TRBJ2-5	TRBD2	TGTGCCAGCAGTTTAAGGTTTAGGACTAGCGGGAGGGGAGAGACCCAGTACTTC	CASSLRFRTSGRGETQYF
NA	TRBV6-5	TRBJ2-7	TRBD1	TGTGCCAGCAGTTACATCGGGACAGGGGTCGAGCAGTACTTC	CASSYIGTGVEQYF
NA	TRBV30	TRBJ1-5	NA	TGTGCCTGGAGTGTAGGGGGTGGAGATCAGCCCCAGCATTTT	CAWSVGGGDQPQHF
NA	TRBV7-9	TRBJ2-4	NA	TGTGCCAGCATCTCGCGGCCGACCGACGAGGATCTAGCCAAAAACATTCAGTACTTC	CASISRPTDEDLAKNIQYF
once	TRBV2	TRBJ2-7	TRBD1	TGTGCCAGCAGTTGGGACAGGGGTTACGAGCAGTACTTC	CASSWDRGYEQYF
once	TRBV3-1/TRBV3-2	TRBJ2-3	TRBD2	TGTGCCAGCAGCCACTTAGGACTAGCGGGCACAGATACGCAGTATTTT	CASSHLGLAGTDTQYF
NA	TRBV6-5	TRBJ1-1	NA	TGTGCCAGCAGTTACGACAGCATGAACACTGAAGCTTTCTTT	CASSYDSMNTEAFF
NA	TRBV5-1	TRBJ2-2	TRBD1	TGCGCCAGCAGCTTGAGCCCGGGACAGGGAACCGGGGAGCTGTTTTTT	CASSLSPGQGTGELFF
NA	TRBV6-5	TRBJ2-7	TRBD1	TGTGCCAGCAGACCCGACAGGGGCGAGCAGTACTTC	CASRPDRGEQYF
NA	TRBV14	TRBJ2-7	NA	TGTGCCAGTGGACAGTACTACGAGCAGTACTTC	CASGQYYEQYF
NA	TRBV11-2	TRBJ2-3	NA	TGTGCCACCCAGAGAAGGACTCGAGATACGCAGTATTTT	CATQRRTRDTQYF
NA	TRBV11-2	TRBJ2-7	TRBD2	TGTGCCAGCAGCTTAACAGAAGCGGGAGTGGGGGAGCAGTACTTC	CASSLTEAGVGEQYF
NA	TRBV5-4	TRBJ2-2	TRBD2	TGTGCCAGCAGTTTGACCCTACTAGCGGGAGGCACCGGGGAGCTGTTTTTT	CASSLTLLAGGTGELFF
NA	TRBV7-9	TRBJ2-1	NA	TGTGCCAGCAGCTTCTCAGGAGGGCACAATGAGCAGTTCTTC	CASSFSGGHNEQFF
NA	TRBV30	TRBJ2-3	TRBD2	TGTGCCTGGAACCTAGCGGGAGTATCAGATACGCAGTATTTT	CAWNLAGVSDTQYF
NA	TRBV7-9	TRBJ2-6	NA	TGTGCCAGCAGCCAGGACTGGGTCCTGACTTTC	CASSQDWVLTF
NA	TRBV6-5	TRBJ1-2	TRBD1	TGTGCCAGCAGTTACGGCAGGGGGTATGGCTACACCTTC	CASSYGRGYGYTF
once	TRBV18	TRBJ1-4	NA	TGTGCCAGCTCCCTTGACAGAAGCAATGAAAAACTGTTTTTT	CASSLDRSNEKLFF
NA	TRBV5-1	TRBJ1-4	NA	TGCGCCAGCAGCTTTGCGGGGAGTAATGAAAAACTGTTTTTT	CASSFAGSNEKLFF
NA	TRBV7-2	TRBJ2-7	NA	TGTGCCAGCAGCCCCATTTCCAGGGCCGTGCAGTACTTC	CASSPISRAVQYF
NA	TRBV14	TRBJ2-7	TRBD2	TGTGCCAGCAGCCACGGACTAGCGGAGGAGCAGTACTTC	CASSHGLAEEQYF